The 23 T cell receptor beta chains presented below share a single source sample, sequenced in a study of T cells in localized non-small cell lung cancer. TCRdb's copy holds only in-frame clones and misses some; the assay was immunoSEQ multiplex PCR. The table lists 20,000 to 30,000 clones, approximately 85% of them singletons. The material was peripheral blood, obtained before any cancer treatment. The receptors shown here come from a woman aged 35 to 70 with stage I lung adenocarcinoma.

This chain uses TRBV7-3 with TRBJ1-1; TRBD1 might be the D (5 bases). Germline loops: CDR1 SGHTA, CDR2 FQGTGA. This CDR3 has 14 residues. V was pared by 1 base and J by 4 bases, with 10 bases between. This chain's CDR3 is CASSLSNQGTEAFF. The CDR3 nucleotides read TGTGCCAGCAGCTTAAGCAACCAGGGCACTGAAGCTTTCTTT.

This clone turned up a few times. This rearrangement joins TRBV2 to TRBJ1-6; possibly TRBD1 for D (5 bases). V shed 6 bases and J shed 8 bases, with 17 bases lying between them. CDR1 and CDR2 from the germline V gene are SNHLY and FYNNEI. This CDR3 has 15 amino acids. CDR3 sequence: CASRHAGGRDSPLHF. The CDR3 coding sequence is TGTGCCAGCAGACATGCGGGGGGAAGGGATTCACCCCTCCACTTT.

CDR3 loop: CSVEGGTGNEKLFF. CDR3 nucleotides: TGCAGCGTTGAGGGCGGGACGGGTAATGAAAAACTGTTTTTT. The chain combines TRBV29-1 with TRBJ1-4; D possibly corresponds to TRBD1 (5 bases). The germline V gene encodes CDR1 SQVTM and CDR2 ANQGSEA. The CDR3 sequence is 14 residues long. The germline V and J ends were trimmed by 3 bases and 4 bases, with 12 bases remaining between them.

Only one count was recorded for this clone. The chain recombines TRBV11-3 with TRBJ2-1, with D tentatively TRBD2 (5 bases). The V end lost 5 bases, the J end lost 7 bases, and 12 bases lay between the germline ends. The CDR3 covers 13 residues. Germline-derived CDR1 and CDR2 are SGHNT and YENEEA. DNA of the CDR3: TGTGCCAGCAGCCTATTCGGGGAAAATGAGCAGTTCTTC. Translating gives CASSLFGENEQFF.

V usage is TRBV27 and J usage is TRBJ1-2; TRBD1 aligns across 9 bases. CDR3 length equals 15 residues. Germline CDR1 is MNHEY and CDR2 is SMNVEV (reference sequence). The V gene end was trimmed by 6 bases and the J gene end by 3 bases; junction bases not matched to a gene: 8. CDR3 bases: TGTGCCAGCAGCCGGGACAGGGAGTTCCACTATGGCTACACCTTC. This encodes CASSRDREFHYGYTF.

V usage is TRBV7-9 and J usage is TRBJ2-6; D might be TRBD1 (6 bases). Germline V CDR1 and CDR2: SEHNR, FQNEAQ (reference sequence). Deletions cut 1 base from V and 1 base from J, with 14 bases between. CDR3 length equals 18 residues. The CDR3 is CASSLEPTGPSGANVLTF. The CDR3 DNA is TGTGCCAGCAGCTTAGAACCGACAGGACCGTCTGGGGCCAACGTCCTGACTTTC.

This chain links TRBV6-5 with TRBJ2-2; D tentatively fits TRBD1 or TRBD2 (5 bases each). Trimming cost V 7 bases and J 7 bases, with 19 bases left between them. This CDR3 comprises 15 residues. From germline, CDR1 is MNHEY and CDR2 SVGAGI. The CDR3 protein is CASTPGWGWHGELFF. In nucleotides, the CDR3 is TGTGCCAGCACCCCCGGGTGGGGGTGGCACGGGGAGCTGTTTTTT.

This rearrangement joins TRBV19 to TRBJ2-6; D not certain. This CDR3 has 15 amino acids. Trimming left V 3 bases short and J 4 bases short, with 10 bases between. Per the germline V gene, CDR1 is LNHDA and CDR2 is SQIVND (reference sequence). The CDR3 coding sequence is TGTGCCAGTAGTATGTACCAGGAAGGGGCCAACGTCCTGACTTTC. This encodes CASSMYQEGANVLTF. The whole variable domain, filled in from reference TRBV19 and TRBJ2-6, reads DGGITQSPKYLFRKEGQNVTLSCEQNLNHDAMYWYRQDPGQGLRLIYYSQIVNDFQKGDIAEGYSVSREKKESFPLTVTSAQKNPTAFYLCASSMYQEGANVLTFGAGSRLTVL.

In this sample, this clone turned up a few times. This chain uses TRBV7-9 with TRBJ1-6, with D uncertain. The germline V gene has CDR1 SEHNR and CDR2 FQNEAQ (reference sequence). The V gene lost 1 base and the J gene lost 7 bases, with 5 bases spanning the gap. The CDR3 spans 13 residues. The DNA for the CDR3 is TGTGCCAGCAGCTTAGGCGTCAATTCACCCCTCCACTTT. Translation: CASSLGVNSPLHF.

V gene TRBV2 combines with J gene TRBJ1-1; D remains ambiguous. V was cut by 2 bases and J by 7 bases, with 5 bases left in between. Germline V gene data show CDR1 as SNHLY and CDR2 as FYNNEI. The CDR3 is 11 residues long. CDR3 DNA sequence: TGTGCCAGCAGTGAACTCGGTGAAGCTTTCTTT. Its protein product is CASSELGEAFF. The full variable domain, rest sourced from reference TRBV2 and TRBJ1-1, is EPEVTQTPSHQVTQMGQEVILRCVPISNHLYFYWYRQILGQKVEFLVSFYNNEISEKSEIFDDQFSVERPDGSNFTLKIRSTKLEDSAMYFCASSELGEAFFGQGTRLTVV.

The chain employs TRBV5-1 and TRBJ1-1; 10 nucleotides line up with TRBD1. The CDR3 has 15 amino acids. V dropped 5 bases and J dropped 7; count of bases not matched to a gene: 11. Germline V gives CDR1 SGHRS, CDR2 YFSETQ. This CDR3 reads CASRFGLGTGDEAFF. CDR3 in DNA: TGCGCCAGCAGGTTCGGCCTTGGGACAGGGGATGAAGCTTTCTTT.

The J gene is TRBJ1-2, the V gene TRBV6-6, with D maybe TRBD1 (5 bases). Looked up from germline, CDR1 is MNHNY and CDR2 is SVGAGI (reference sequence). Trimming pared 7 bases from V and 9 bases from J, leaving 18 bases between. This CDR3 spans 13 amino acids. CDR3 nucleotides: TGTGCCAGCATGAAGGGGCGAGGCCGTAGCTACACCTTC. The encoded protein is CASMKGRGRSYTF.

This clone was recorded once. The chain carries TRBV4-3 and TRBJ1-1; 7 nucleotides line up with TRBD1. The ends lost 0 bases at V and 4 bases at J; junction bases unmatched: 14. The CDR3 runs to 18 residues. CDR1 is LGHNA and CDR2 is YSLEER in the germline V gene. The CDR3 loop reads CASSQDIPDRPRGTEAFF. In nucleotides, the CDR3 is TGCGCCAGCAGCCAAGACATCCCGGACAGGCCCAGGGGCACTGAAGCTTTCTTT.

The chain carries TRBV18 and TRBJ1-4; 8 bases are shared with TRBD1. CDR3 length: 13 amino acids. Germline CDR1 reads KGHSH; CDR2 reads LQKENI. V shed 3 bases and J 8 bases; nucleotides not matched to a gene: 2. Written as DNA, the CDR3 is TGTGCCAGCTCACCCGCAGGGGGCGAAAAACTGTTTTTT. It is translated as CASSPAGGEKLFF.

The chain carries TRBV27 and TRBJ1-6; D is unresolved. Between the trimmed V and J ends, which lost 0 bases and 6 bases, there was a span of 12 bases. This CDR3 is built from 16 residues. Germline V gives CDR1 MNHEY, CDR2 SMNVEV (reference sequence). The CDR3 nucleotides are TGTGCCAGCAGTTTATCGTTTCGGACTGTTAATTCACCCCTCCACTTT. Residues: CASSLSFRTVNSPLHF.

The chain uses TRBV7-3 and TRBJ2-1, with TRBD2 matching over 8 bases. Germline CDR1 is SGHTA and CDR2 is FQGTGA. CDR3 length: 15 amino acids. V trimming: 4 bases; J trimming: 3 bases; junction bases outside the gene matches: 5. The CDR3 spells CASSSTGTSYNEQFF. CDR3 nucleotides: TGTGCCAGCAGCTCCACCGGGACTAGCTACAATGAGCAGTTCTTC.

This sequence joins TRBV7-2 and TRBJ2-3; D is perhaps TRBD1 or TRBD2 (5 bases each). The V and J ends lost 5 bases and 4 bases respectively, with 22 bases between them. Looked up from germline, CDR1 is SGHTA and CDR2 is FQGNSA. This CDR3 has 17 residues. The CDR3 nucleotides are TGTGCCAGCAGCCTTTCTTTCGGGGACGGCCACGCAGATACGCAGTATTTT. As protein: CASSLSFGDGHADTQYF.

Relative to its sample, this clone is medium-sized. This chain links TRBV5-6 with TRBJ1-2, with a weak D call TRBD1 (5 bases). The CDR3 length is 13 residues. Germline V gene sequence: CDR1 SGHDT, CDR2 YYEEEE. The ends were cut back, 2 bases at V and 4 bases at J, with 9 bases in the middle. For the CDR3, the DNA is TGTGCCAGCAGCTTCGGGGGTGGCTATGGCTACACCTTC. Translated, it gives CASSFGGGYGYTF.

The V gene is TRBV7-9, the J gene TRBJ2-7, with 13 bases identical to TRBD2. This CDR3 is 16 amino acids long. Germline V CDR1 and CDR2: SEHNR, FQNEAQ (reference sequence). The V segment lost 5 bases and the J segment 0 bases; nucleotides outside the gene matches: 4. The DNA of the CDR3 is TGTGCCAGCAGCCCCGGACTAGCGGGGGCCTCCTACGAGCAGTACTTC. It yields the protein CASSPGLAGASYEQYF. The whole variable domain, remainder taken from reference TRBV7-9 and TRBJ2-7, is DTGVSQNPRHKITKRGQNVTFRCDPISEHNRLYWYRQTLGQGPEFLTYFQNEAQLEKSRLLSDRFSAERPKGSFSTLEIQRTEQGDSAMYLCASSPGLAGASYEQYFGPGTRLTVT.

The V gene is TRBV7-8, the J gene TRBJ1-3; 11 positions agree with TRBD1. Losses at the gene ends were 3 bases for V and 0 bases for J; bases not matched to a gene: 7. Germline CDR1 reads SGHVS; CDR2 reads FQNEAQ. The CDR3 has 18 amino acids. CDR3 loop: CASSFRDRGTLSGNTIYF. The CDR3 DNA sequence: TGTGCCAGCAGCTTCCGGGACAGGGGGACCCTCTCTGGAAACACCATATATTTT.

The CDR3 here is CASSLAGDETQYF. DNA for the CDR3: TGCGCCAGCAGCTTGGCGGGGGATGAGACCCAGTACTTC. The chain joins TRBV5-1 to TRBJ2-5, with a weak D call TRBD2 (6 bases). This CDR3 region has 13 residues. V lost 0 bases to trimming and J lost 5 bases, with 8 bases between them. CDR1 is SGHRS and CDR2 is YFSETQ in the germline V gene.

The chain couples TRBV7-9 to TRBJ2-3; TRBD1 aligns across 8 bases. Germline CDR1 SEHNR, CDR2 FQNEAQ (reference sequence). This CDR3 has 18 amino acids. The V gene end was trimmed by 5 bases and the J gene end by 0 bases; junction bases not matched to a gene: 13. CDR3 coding DNA: TGTGCCAGCAGCGGCCGCCAGGGGGCTTTCCTTAGCACAGATACGCAGTATTTT. This codes for CASSGRQGAFLSTDTQYF.

This rearrangement joins TRBV4-2 to TRBJ1-2, with TRBD1 matching over 7 bases. Germline assignment: CDR1 LGHNA and CDR2 YNFKEQ. This CDR3 has 12 residues. After removal of 5 bases from V and 6 bases from J, the junction contained 3 bases not matched to a gene. The CDR3 region has the DNA TGTGCCAGCAGCACTCAGGGGGATGGCTACACCTTC. As protein: CASSTQGDGYTF.